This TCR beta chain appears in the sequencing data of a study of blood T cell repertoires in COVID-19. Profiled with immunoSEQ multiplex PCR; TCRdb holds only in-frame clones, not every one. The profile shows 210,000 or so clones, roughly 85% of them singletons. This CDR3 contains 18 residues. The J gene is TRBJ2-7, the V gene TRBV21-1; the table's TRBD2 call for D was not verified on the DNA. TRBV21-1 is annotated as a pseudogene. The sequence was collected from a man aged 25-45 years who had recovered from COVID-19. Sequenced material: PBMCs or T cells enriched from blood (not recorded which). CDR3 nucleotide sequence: TGTGCCAGCAGCAAAGATTATCGAGCTAGCGGAGGGGGCTACGAGCAGTACTTC. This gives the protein CASSKDYRASGGGYEQYF.